These 28 T cell receptor beta chains originate from one sample sequenced in a study of shared clonotypes between healthy human individuals. Measured with immunoSEQ multiplex PCR; TCRdb has only the in-frame clones, and not every one. The repertoire holds approximately 1,500,000 clones, roughly 98% seen once, with approximately 0.44% in the top ten. Sequencing input: naive CD4+ T cells sorted from blood. Subset here: CD45RA+ positively selected. Every receptor here comes from a young man in good health.

This clone occurred once. The V call is TRBV5-1, the J call TRBJ2-6; D is unresolved. The CDR3 sequence is 17 residues long. The V and J ends lost 0 bases and 0 bases respectively, with 10 bases between them. CDR1 is SGHRS, CDR2 YFSETQ, per germline. The CDR3 is CASSLGSPTSGANVLTF. The CDR3 DNA sequence: TGCGCCAGCAGCTTGGGCAGTCCCACCTCTGGGGCCAACGTCCTGACTTTC.

The rearrangement uses TRBV7-8 and TRBJ1-1; D remains ambiguous. CDR1 is SGHVS and CDR2 is FQNEAQ in the germline V gene. The CDR3 totals 14 residues. V was cut by 3 bases and J by 1 base, with 9 bases left in between. The CDR3 nucleotides are TGTGCCAGCAGCTTTATCAGGACGAACACTGAAGCTTTCTTT. Translation: CASSFIRTNTEAFF.

This rearrangement joins TRBV28 to TRBJ2-6; possibly TRBD1 or TRBD2 for D (6 bases each). CDR3 size: 18 residues. The germline V gene encodes CDR1 MDHEN and CDR2 SYDVKM. Trimming left V 1 base short and J 0 bases short, with 13 bases between. Here the CDR3 reads CASSLYGGPSSGANVLTF. In DNA form, the CDR3 reads TGTGCCAGCAGTTTATACGGGGGCCCGAGCTCTGGGGCCAACGTCCTGACTTTC. The entire variable domain, with the rest obtained from reference TRBV28 and TRBJ2-6, is as follows: DVKVTQSSRYLVKRTGEKVFLECVQDMDHENMFWYRQDPGLGLRLIYFSYDVKMKEKGDIPEGYSVSREKKERFSLILESASTNQTSMYLCASSLYGGPSSGANVLTFGAGSRLTVL.

The V call is TRBV6-1, the J call TRBJ2-7; D unclear. Germline loops: CDR1 MNHNS, CDR2 SASEGT. The CDR3 runs 14 residues. The germline V and J ends were trimmed by 3 bases and 3 bases, with 12 bases remaining between them. CDR3 nucleotide sequence: TGTGCCAGCAGTGATGATTGGCAGCACTACGAGCAGTACTTC. Translated: CASSDDWQHYEQYF.

This sequence joins TRBV28 and TRBJ2-7, with 10 bases lining up with TRBD1. The trim removed 5 bases at V and 4 bases at J, leaving 11 bases unmatched. CDR3 length: 16 residues. Germline CDR1 is MDHEN and CDR2 is SYDVKM. CDR3 bases: TGTGCCAGCAGTCCTACAGGGGACAGGGGCCGGTACGAGCAGTACTTC. This translates into CASSPTGDRGRYEQYF.

The rearrangement joins TRBV27 to TRBJ1-5, with a tentative D call TRBD1 (5 bases). This CDR3 has 18 residues. Trimming left V 3 bases short and J 2 bases short, with 20 bases between. Germline CDR1 is MNHEY and CDR2 is SMNVEV (reference sequence). The CDR3 DNA sequence: TGTGCCAGCAGTTTTCTCCAGGGTGTCGGGTCTGGCAATCAGCCCCAGCATTTT. Translated, it gives CASSFLQGVGSGNQPQHF.

The CDR3 loop is CASKNPSWGYNEQFF. DNA of the CDR3: TGTGCCAGCAAGAACCCCTCCTGGGGCTACAATGAGCAGTTCTTC. V is TRBV27 and J is TRBJ2-1; D is unclear. The CDR3 consists of 15 residues. The germline CDR1 and CDR2 sequences are MNHEY and SMNVEV (reference sequence). Trimming took off 7 bases at V and 3 bases at J, with 16 bases between the two ends.

The chain has TRBV11-2 and TRBJ2-1, with a possible D match to TRBD2 (6 bases). This CDR3 comprises 16 residues. Germline V gene sequence: CDR1 SGHAT, CDR2 FQNNGV. The V and J ends lost 3 bases and 3 bases respectively, with 15 bases between them. The CDR3 DNA sequence: TGTGCCAGCAGCTTCGGTGGCGGGACCATCTACAATGAGCAGTTCTTC. Translating gives CASSFGGGTIYNEQFF.

This chain uses TRBV5-1 with TRBJ2-2; the match to TRBD1 covers 9 bases. J was trimmed by 6 bases and V by 1 base; bases with no gene match: 10. This CDR3 comprises 17 residues. The germline gives CDR1 SGHRS, CDR2 YFSETQ. The CDR3 sequence: CASSLSGTGRISGELFF. CDR3 DNA sequence: TGCGCCAGCAGCTTGTCCGGGACAGGGAGAATTTCCGGGGAGCTGTTTTTT.

This chain connects TRBV6-1 to TRBJ2-7; no clear D gene. The V end lost 5 bases, the J end lost 0 bases, and 11 bases lay between the germline ends. The CDR3 length is 14 residues. CDR1 and CDR2 (germline): MNHNS, SASEGT. For the CDR3, the DNA is TGTGCCAGCAGTAGTTCCGGGTTCTCCTACGAGCAGTACTTC. Encoded protein: CASSSSGFSYEQYF.

V and J are TRBV18 and TRBJ2-2; D is undetermined. Trimming took 5 bases from V and 4 from J, leaving 8 bases between them. Germline CDR1 is KGHSH and CDR2 is LQKENI. The CDR3 consists of 13 residues. CDR3 in DNA: TGTGCCAGCTCAACAGCCTCCACCGGGGAGCTGTTTTTT. This sequence encodes CASSTASTGELFF. Looking up the rest from reference TRBV18 and TRBJ2-2 gives the full variable domain: NAGVMQNPRHLVRRRGQEARLRCSPMKGHSHVYWYRQLPEEGLKFMVYLQKENIIDESGMPKERFSAEFPKEGPSILRIQQVVRGDSAAYFCASSTASTGELFFGEGSRLTVL.

This chain joins TRBV6-5 and TRBJ2-7, with no clear D. The germline V and J ends were trimmed by 10 bases and 2 bases, with 15 bases remaining between them. CDR1 is MNHEY and CDR2 is SVGAGI in the germline V gene. This CDR3 is 13 amino acids long. The CDR3 protein is CAITQAAPYEQYF. For the CDR3, the DNA is TGTGCCATCACCCAGGCCGCTCCCTACGAGCAGTACTTC.

The V call is TRBV15, the J call TRBJ2-1, with a weak D call TRBD1 (6 bases). The CDR3 has 16 residues. V was trimmed by 0 bases and J by 6 bases, leaving 15 bases between them. Germline values: CDR1 LNHNV, CDR2 YYDKDF (reference sequence). The CDR3 bases are TGTGCCACCAGCAGAGATCCCCAGGGGTCCAGCAATGAGCAGTTCTTC. This sequence encodes CATSRDPQGSSNEQFF.

The chain employs TRBV6-6 and TRBJ1-5, with TRBD1 matching over 7 bases. V gave up 7 bases and J gave up 6 bases; unmatched junction bases: 6. CDR3 length: 13 amino acids. CDR1 and CDR2 from the germline V gene are MNHNY and SVGAGI (reference sequence). In nucleotides, the CDR3 is TGTGCCAGCACCCGACAGGGCCTTCAGCCCCAGCATTTT. Its protein product is CASTRQGLQPQHF.

V and J are TRBV7-6 and TRBJ1-5, with D uncertain. Trimming stripped 0 bases from V and 5 bases from J, with 5 bases between. Germline V gene sequence: CDR1 SGHVS, CDR2 FNYEAQ. The CDR3 is 13 residues long. The CDR3, as DNA: TGTGCCAGCAGCTTAGCTGAGGATCAGCCCCAGCATTTT. Translated, it gives CASSLAEDQPQHF.

About this clone: Other DNA sequences of this sample code for an identical CDR3. The gene calls are TRBV5-1 and TRBJ2-7; 11 nucleotides line up with TRBD2. This CDR3 spans 15 amino acids. Germline V gene data show CDR1 as SGHRS and CDR2 as YFSETQ. After removal of 3 bases from V and 3 bases from J, the junction contained 5 bases not matched to a gene. CDR3 in amino acids: CASSSGLAGIYEQYF. The CDR3 DNA reads as TGCGCCAGCAGCTCCGGACTAGCGGGTATCTACGAGCAGTACTTC.

The chain recombines TRBV5-6 with TRBJ2-7; no reliable D call. Trimming removed 2 bases from V and 3 bases from J, with 9 bases in between. The CDR3 has 13 residues. Germline V CDR1 and CDR2: SGHDT, YYEEEE. DNA for the CDR3: TGTGCCAGCAGCTTTTCCGGCGTCTACGAGCAGTACTTC. Protein product: CASSFSGVYEQYF.

V usage is TRBV7-3 and J usage is TRBJ2-5; D may be TRBD1 (5 bases). This CDR3 has 12 amino acids. CDR1 and CDR2 from the germline V gene are SGHTA and FQGTGA. V was cut by 8 bases and J by 10 bases, with 17 bases left in between. The CDR3 bases are TGTGCCAGCTCCTCCGGCCCAGGGATCCAGTACTTC. Encoded protein: CASSSGPGIQYF.

V is TRBV7-9 and J is TRBJ2-3, with 7 bases lining up with TRBD2. Germline assignment: CDR1 SEHNR and CDR2 FQNEAQ (reference sequence). The CDR3 sequence is 16 residues long. With 3 bases clipped from V and 1 base from J, the junction kept 7 bases outside the gene matches. CDR3 sequence (DNA): TGTGCCAGCAGCTTCAGTTTCAGCGGGGGCACAGATACGCAGTATTTT. It translates to CASSFSFSGGTDTQYF.

The CDR3 loop reads CASSGDRNTEAFF. The CDR3 DNA reads as TGTGCCAGCTCAGGAGACAGGAACACTGAAGCTTTCTTT. The chain links TRBV18 to TRBJ1-1; possible D gene TRBD1, 5 bases. The CDR3 covers 13 residues. Trimming left V 5 bases short and J 1 base short, with 8 bases between. Germline CDR1 reads KGHSH; CDR2 reads LQKENI.

The rearrangement joins TRBV5-4 to TRBJ2-1, with D possibly matching TRBD2 (5 bases). The CDR3 length is 16 residues. CDR1 is SGHNT, CDR2 YYREEE, per germline (reference sequence). Trimming took off 4 bases at V and 0 bases at J, with 14 bases between the two ends. CDR3 loop: CASSLGSRSSYNEQFF. Written as DNA, the CDR3 is TGTGCCAGCAGCCTGGGGAGTAGGAGCTCCTACAATGAGCAGTTCTTC.

The rearrangement uses TRBV5-6 and TRBJ1-5; no reliable D call. Deletions cut 2 bases from V and 6 bases from J, with 15 bases between. The CDR3 is made up of 15 amino acids. CDR1 SGHDT and CDR2 YYEEEE come from the germline V gene. The DNA for the CDR3 is TGTGCCAGCAGCTTAGTTCTTCAAATCACTCAGCCCCAGCATTTT. Amino acids: CASSLVLQITQPQHF.

CDR3 coding DNA: TGTGCCAGCAGTCCGGCGCCCCCGGACAGGGGGCTCGAGCAGTACTTC. Protein: CASSPAPPDRGLEQYF. This rearrangement joins TRBV28 to TRBJ2-7, with TRBD1 matching 11 bases. Per germline, CDR1 MDHEN and CDR2 SYDVKM. The CDR3 has 16 amino acids. Trimming took 5 bases from V and 6 from J; bases not matched to a gene: 12. Full variable domain (missing parts from reference TRBV28 and TRBJ2-7): DVKVTQSSRYLVKRTGEKVFLECVQDMDHENMFWYRQDPGLGLRLIYFSYDVKMKEKGDIPEGYSVSREKKERFSLILESASTNQTSMYLCASSPAPPDRGLEQYFGPGTRLTVT.

The V gene is TRBV5-1, the J gene TRBJ2-7; D remains ambiguous. Trimming cost V 4 bases and J 0 bases, with 17 bases left between them. The germline CDR1 and CDR2 sequences are SGHRS and YFSETQ. The CDR3 runs 16 residues. The CDR3 DNA sequence: TGCGCCAGCAGCCCGCAACCTCGGCAGACCTCCTACGAGCAGTACTTC. This encodes CASSPQPRQTSYEQYF.

The rearrangement joins TRBV4-3 to TRBJ2-7, with D possibly called TRBD1 or TRBD2 (5 bases each). Trimming pared 1 base from V and 3 bases from J, leaving 10 bases between. This CDR3 spans 14 amino acids. Germline values: CDR1 LGHNA, CDR2 YSLEER. The CDR3 loop is CASSQGPGRYEQYF. For the CDR3, the DNA is TGCGCCAGCAGCCAAGGTCCGGGACGCTACGAGCAGTACTTC.

V gene TRBV5-6 combines with J gene TRBJ1-5; D unresolved. V shed 4 bases and J shed 5 bases, with 7 bases lying between them. CDR3 size: 12 residues. Germline CDR1 SGHDT, CDR2 YYEEEE. The CDR3: CASSADDQPQHF. The CDR3 coding sequence is TGTGCCAGCAGCGCGGACGATCAGCCCCAGCATTTT.

The gene calls are TRBV18 and TRBJ2-7, with 8 bases identical to TRBD1. Germline CDR1 and CDR2: KGHSH and LQKENI. The CDR3 is 15 residues long. V was pared by 2 bases and J by 6 bases, with 9 bases of the junction left unmatched. This CDR3 reads CASSPIGQGQGEQYF. The CDR3 DNA sequence: TGTGCCAGCTCACCAATCGGACAGGGCCAGGGCGAGCAGTACTTC.

The chain joins TRBV27 to TRBJ2-7, with 7 bases identical to TRBD1. Losses at the gene ends were 4 bases for V and 3 bases for J; bases not matched to a gene: 12. This CDR3 has 16 amino acids. Per germline, CDR1 MNHEY and CDR2 SMNVEV (reference sequence). In nucleotides, the CDR3 is TGTGCCAGCAGTTCCACCCTAACAGGGGTCCGCTACGAGCAGTACTTC. Its translation is CASSSTLTGVRYEQYF.